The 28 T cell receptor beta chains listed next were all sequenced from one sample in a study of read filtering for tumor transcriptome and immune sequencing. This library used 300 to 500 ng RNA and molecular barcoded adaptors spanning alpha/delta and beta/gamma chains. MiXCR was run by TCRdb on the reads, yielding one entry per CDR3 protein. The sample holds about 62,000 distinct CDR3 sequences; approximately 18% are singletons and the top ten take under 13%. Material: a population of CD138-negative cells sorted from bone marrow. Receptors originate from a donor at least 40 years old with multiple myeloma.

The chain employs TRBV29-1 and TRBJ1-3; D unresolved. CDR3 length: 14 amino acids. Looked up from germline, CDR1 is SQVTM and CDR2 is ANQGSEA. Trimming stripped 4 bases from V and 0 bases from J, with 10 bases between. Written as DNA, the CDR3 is TGCAGCGTTGGCCGGGGTGACTCTGGAAACACCATATATTTT. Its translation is CSVGRGDSGNTIYF.

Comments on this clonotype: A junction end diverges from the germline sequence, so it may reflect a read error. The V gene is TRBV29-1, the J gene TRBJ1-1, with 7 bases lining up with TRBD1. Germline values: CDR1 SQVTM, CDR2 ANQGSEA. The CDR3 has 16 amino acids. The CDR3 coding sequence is TGCAGCGGTTGTGGGGAAACGGGACAGTTGAACGCTGAAGCTTTCTTT. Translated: CSGCGETGQLNAEAFF.

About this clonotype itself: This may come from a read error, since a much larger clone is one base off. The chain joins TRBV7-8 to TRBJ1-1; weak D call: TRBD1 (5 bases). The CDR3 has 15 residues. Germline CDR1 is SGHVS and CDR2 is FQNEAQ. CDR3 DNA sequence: TGTGCCAGCAGCTTAGTCGGGGCCCCGAACACTGTAGCTTTCTTT. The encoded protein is CASSLVGAPNTVAFF. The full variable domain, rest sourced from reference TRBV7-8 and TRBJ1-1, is GAGVSQSPRYKVAKRGQDVALRCDPISGHVSLFWYQQALGQGPEFLTYFQNEAQLDKSGLPSDRFFAERPEGSVSTLKIQRTQQEDSAVYLCASSLVGAPNTVAFFGQGTRLTVV.

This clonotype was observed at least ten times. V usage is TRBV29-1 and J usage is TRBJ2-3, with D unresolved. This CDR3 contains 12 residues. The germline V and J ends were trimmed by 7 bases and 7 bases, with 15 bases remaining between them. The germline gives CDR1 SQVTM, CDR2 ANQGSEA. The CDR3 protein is CSAGATSNTQYF. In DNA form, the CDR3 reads TGCAGCGCCGGCGCTACTTCGAATACGCAGTATTTT.

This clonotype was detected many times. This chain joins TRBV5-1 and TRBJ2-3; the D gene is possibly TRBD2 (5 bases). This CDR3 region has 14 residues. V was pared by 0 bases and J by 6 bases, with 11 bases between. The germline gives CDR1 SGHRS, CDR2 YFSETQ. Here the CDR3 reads CASSLVGGWDTQYF. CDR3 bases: TGCGCCAGCAGCTTGGTAGGAGGCTGGGATACGCAGTATTTT.

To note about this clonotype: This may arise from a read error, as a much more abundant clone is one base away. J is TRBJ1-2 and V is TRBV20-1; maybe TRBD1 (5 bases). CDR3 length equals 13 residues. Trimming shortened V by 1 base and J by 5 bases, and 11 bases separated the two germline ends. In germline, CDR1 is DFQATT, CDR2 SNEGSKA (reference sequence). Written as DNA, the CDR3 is TGCAGTGCTAGAGCCGGCGGGGGGTATGGCTACACCTTC. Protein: CSARAGGGYGYTF.

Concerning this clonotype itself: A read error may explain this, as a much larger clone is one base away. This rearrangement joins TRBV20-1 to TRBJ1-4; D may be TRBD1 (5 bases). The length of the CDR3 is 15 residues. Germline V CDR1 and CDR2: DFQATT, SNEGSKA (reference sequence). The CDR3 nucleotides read TGCAGTGCTAGAGATTCAGGGTTTAGGAATGAAAGACTGTTTTTT. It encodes CSARDSGFRNERLFF.

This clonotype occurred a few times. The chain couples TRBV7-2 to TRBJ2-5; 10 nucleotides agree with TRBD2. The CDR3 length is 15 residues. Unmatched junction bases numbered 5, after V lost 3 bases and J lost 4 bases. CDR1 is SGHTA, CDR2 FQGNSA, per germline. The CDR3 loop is CASSFSGGAGETQYF. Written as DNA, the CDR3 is TGTGCCAGCAGCTTCAGCGGGGGGGCAGGAGAGACCCAGTACTTC.

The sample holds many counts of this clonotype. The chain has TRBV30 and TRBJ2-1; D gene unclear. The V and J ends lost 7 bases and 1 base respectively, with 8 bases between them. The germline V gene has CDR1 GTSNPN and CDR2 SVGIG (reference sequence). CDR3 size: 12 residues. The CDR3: CASETSYNEQFF. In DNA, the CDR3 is TGTGCCTCCGAGACATCCTACAATGAGCAGTTCTTC.

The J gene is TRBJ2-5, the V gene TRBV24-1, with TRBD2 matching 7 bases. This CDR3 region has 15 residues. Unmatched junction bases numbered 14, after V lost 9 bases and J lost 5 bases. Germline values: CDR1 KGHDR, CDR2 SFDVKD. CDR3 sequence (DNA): TGTGCCACCGGCGGGGTATCCGGGGGGTTCGAGACCCAGTACTTC. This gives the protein CATGGVSGGFETQYF.

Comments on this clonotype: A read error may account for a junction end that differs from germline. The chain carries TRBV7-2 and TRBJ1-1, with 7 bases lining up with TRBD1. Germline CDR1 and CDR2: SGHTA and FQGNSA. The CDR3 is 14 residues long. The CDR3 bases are TGTGCCAGCAGCCCGGCAGGGGGGAACACCGAAGCTCTCTTT. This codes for CASSPAGGNTEALF.

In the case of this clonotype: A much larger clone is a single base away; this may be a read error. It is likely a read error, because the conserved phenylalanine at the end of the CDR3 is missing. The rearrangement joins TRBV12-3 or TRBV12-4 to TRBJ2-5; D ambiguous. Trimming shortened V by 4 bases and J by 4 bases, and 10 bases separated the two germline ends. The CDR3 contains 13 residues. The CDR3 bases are TGTGCCAGCAGTTCAGGTGATCCAGAGACCCAGTACCTC. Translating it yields CASSSGDPETQYL.

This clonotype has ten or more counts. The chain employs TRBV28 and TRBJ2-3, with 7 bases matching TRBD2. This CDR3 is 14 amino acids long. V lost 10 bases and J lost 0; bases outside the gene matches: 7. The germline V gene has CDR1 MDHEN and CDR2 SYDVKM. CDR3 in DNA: TGTGCCACCGTGATTAGCGGGAGCACAGATACGCAGTATTTT. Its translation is CATVISGSTDTQYF.

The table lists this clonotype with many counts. This chain's CDR3 is CASSQPTSGVSTDTQYF. Written as DNA, the CDR3 is TGCGCCAGCAGTCAACCGACTAGCGGGGTTAGCACAGATACGCAGTATTTT. This chain uses TRBV23-1 with TRBJ2-3; 11 bases agree with TRBD2. TRBV23-1 is flagged as an ORF with uncertain function. The CDR3 is 17 amino acids. The V gene end was trimmed by 2 bases and the J gene end by 0 bases; junction bases not matched to a gene: 4.

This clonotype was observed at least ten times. Here the CDR3 reads CASSLDGDYNEQFF. The CDR3 DNA reads as TGCGCCAGCAGCTTGGATGGAGACTACAATGAGCAGTTCTTC. V and J are TRBV5-1 and TRBJ2-1; D unresolved. The germline CDR1 and CDR2 sequences are SGHRS and YFSETQ. V lost 0 bases and J lost 3, with 7 bases in between. The CDR3 consists of 14 residues.

The CDR3, as DNA: TGTGCCAGCAGCCGTCTTGGGCCGATGGAGAACACTGAAGCTTTCTTT. It codes for CASSRLGPMENTEAFF. The chain uses TRBV7-2 and TRBJ1-1; D is unclear. Germline values: CDR1 SGHTA, CDR2 FQGNSA. This CDR3 contains 16 residues. The V end lost 5 bases, the J end lost 1 base, and 17 bases lay between the germline ends.

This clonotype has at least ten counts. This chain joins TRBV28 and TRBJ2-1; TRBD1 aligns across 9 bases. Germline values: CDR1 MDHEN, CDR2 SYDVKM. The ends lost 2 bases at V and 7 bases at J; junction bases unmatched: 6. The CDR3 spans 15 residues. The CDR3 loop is CASSLGQGMVNEQFF. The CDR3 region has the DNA TGTGCCAGCAGTTTAGGACAGGGGATGGTGAATGAGCAGTTCTTC.

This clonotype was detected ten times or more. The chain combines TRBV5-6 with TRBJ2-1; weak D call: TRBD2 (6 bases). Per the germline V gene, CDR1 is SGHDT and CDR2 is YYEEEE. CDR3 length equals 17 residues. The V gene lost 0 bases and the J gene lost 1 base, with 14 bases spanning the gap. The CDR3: CASSLGFGRESYNEQFF. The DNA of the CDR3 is TGTGCCAGCAGCTTGGGGTTTGGGCGGGAATCCTACAATGAGCAGTTCTTC.

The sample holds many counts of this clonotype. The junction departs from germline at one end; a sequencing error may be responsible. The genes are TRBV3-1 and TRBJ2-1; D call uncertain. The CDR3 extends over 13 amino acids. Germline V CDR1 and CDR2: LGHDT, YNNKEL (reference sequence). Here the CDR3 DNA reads TGTGCCAGCAGCCGGTTAGACAATGGTGAGCAGCTCTTC. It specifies CASSRLDNGEQLF.

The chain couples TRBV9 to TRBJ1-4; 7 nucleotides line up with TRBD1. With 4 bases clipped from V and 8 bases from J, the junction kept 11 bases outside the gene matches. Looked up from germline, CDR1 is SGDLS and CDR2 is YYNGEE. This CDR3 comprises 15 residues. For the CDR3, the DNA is TGTGCCAGCAGCCCACCGCGACAGGGCGGCGAAAAACTGTTTTTT. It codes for CASSPPRQGGEKLFF. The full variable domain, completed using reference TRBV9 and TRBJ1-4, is DSGVTQTPKHLITATGQRVTLRCSPRSGDLSVYWYQQSLDQGLQFLIQYYNGEERAKGNILERFSAQQFPDLHSELNLSSLELGDSALYFCASSPPRQGGEKLFFGSGTQLSVL.

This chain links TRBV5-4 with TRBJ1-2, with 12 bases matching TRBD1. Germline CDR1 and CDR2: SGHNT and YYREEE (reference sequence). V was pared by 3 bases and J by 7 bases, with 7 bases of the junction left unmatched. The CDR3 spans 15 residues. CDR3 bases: TGTGCCAGCAGCTGGACCGGGACAGGGGGCTTTGGCTACACCTTC. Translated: CASSWTGTGGFGYTF.

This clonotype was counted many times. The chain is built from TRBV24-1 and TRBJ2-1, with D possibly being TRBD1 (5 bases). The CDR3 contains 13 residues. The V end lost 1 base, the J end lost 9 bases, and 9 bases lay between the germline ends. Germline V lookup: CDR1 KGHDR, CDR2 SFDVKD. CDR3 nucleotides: TGTGCCACCAGTGATTTAAGGGGTGGTGAGCAGTTCTTC. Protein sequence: CATSDLRGGEQFF.

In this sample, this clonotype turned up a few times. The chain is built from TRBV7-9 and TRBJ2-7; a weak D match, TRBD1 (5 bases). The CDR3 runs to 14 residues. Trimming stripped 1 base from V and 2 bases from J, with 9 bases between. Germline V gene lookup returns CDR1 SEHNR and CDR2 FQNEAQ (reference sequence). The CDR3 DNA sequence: TGTGCCAGCAGCTTAGGACAGTATACCTACGAGCAGTACTTC. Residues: CASSLGQYTYEQYF. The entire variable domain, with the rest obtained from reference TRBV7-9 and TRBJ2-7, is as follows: DTGVSQNPRHKITKRGQNVTFRCDPISEHNRLYWYRQTLGQGPEFLTYFQNEAQLEKSRLLSDRFSAERPKGSFSTLEIQRTEQGDSAMYLCASSLGQYTYEQYFGPGTRLTVT.

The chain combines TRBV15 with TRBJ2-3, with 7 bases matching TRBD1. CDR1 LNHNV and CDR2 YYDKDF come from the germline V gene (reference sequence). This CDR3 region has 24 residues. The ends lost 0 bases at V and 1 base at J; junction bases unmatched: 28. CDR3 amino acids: CATSRDGPTTEDRSRRLRTDTQYF. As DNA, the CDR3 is TGTGCCACCAGCAGAGACGGACCGACGACCGAGGACAGGTCCCGAAGACTCCGCACAGATACGCAGTATTTT.

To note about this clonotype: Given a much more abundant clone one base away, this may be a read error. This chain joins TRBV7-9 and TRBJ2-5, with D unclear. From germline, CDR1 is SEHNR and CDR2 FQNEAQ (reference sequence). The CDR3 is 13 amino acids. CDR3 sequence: CASSSLPMEIQYF. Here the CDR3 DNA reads TGTGCCAGCAGCTCCCTCCCCATGGAGATCCAGTACTTC.

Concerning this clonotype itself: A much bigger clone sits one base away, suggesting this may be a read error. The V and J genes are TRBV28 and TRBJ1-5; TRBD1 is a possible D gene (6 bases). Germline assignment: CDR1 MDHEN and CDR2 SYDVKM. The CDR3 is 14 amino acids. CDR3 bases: TGTGCCAGCAGTTTACGCAGGGGCAATCAGCCCCAGCGTTTT. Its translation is CASSLRRGNQPQRF. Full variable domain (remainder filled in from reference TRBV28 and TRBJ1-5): DVKVTQSSRYLVKRTGEKVFLECVQDMDHENMFWYRQDPGLGLRLIYFSYDVKMKEKGDIPEGYSVSREKKERFSLILESASTNQTSMYLCASSLRRGNQPQRFGDGTRLSIL.

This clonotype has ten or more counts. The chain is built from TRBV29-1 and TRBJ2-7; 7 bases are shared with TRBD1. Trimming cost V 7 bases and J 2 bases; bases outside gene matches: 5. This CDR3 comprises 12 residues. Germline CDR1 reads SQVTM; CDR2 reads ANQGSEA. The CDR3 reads CSAKTGPYEQYF. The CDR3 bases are TGCAGCGCCAAGACAGGGCCCTACGAGCAGTACTTC.

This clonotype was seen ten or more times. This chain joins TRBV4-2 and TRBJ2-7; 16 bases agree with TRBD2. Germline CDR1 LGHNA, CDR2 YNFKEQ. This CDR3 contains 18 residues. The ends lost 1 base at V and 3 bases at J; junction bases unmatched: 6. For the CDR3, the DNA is TGTGCCAGCAGCCAAGCCGGGACTAGCGGGGGGGCAGGCTACGAGCAGTACTTC. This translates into CASSQAGTSGGAGYEQYF.